This T cell receptor beta chain was identified in a study of Ad26.COV2.S vaccination and SARS-CoV-2 variants. Study context: Each vaccinee took Ad26.COV2.S intramuscularly, once or twice 56 days apart.

This sample's treatment: some 19 received Ad26.COV2.S at low or high dose, single or two shots; about 5 received placebo; per-sample allocation not given. Samples came from day 63 after the first vaccine or placebo injection. The donor's status was that of an adult aged 18-55 years in Boston. About this clone: Its target is unknown.

Sequencing used immunoSEQ multiplex PCR; TCRdb keeps in-frame clones, though not all of them. Here the sample spans roughly 410,000 clones, roughly four fifths being singletons. Points from the study as a whole: Recipients of either vaccine or placebo displayed similar breadth of non-spike TCRs.

The material was peripheral blood, obtained in a trial of Ad26.COV2.S vaccine versus placebo. This clonotype was sampled from a person between 18 and 59 years old who received the Ad26.COV2.S COVID-19 vaccine or a placebo.

CDR3 in DNA: TGCAGCGTTATAGAGGGGTACAATGAGCAGTTCTTC. Translating it yields CSVIEGYNEQFF. This chain uses TRBV29-1 with TRBJ2-1; D is possibly TRBD1 or TRBD2 (5 bases each). Trimming took 5 bases from V and 4 from J, leaving 9 bases between them. Looked up from germline, CDR1 is SQVTM and CDR2 is ANQGSEA. The CDR3 has 12 amino acids.